This T cell receptor beta chain was identified during a study of Graves' ophthalmopathy and Graves' hyperthyroidism. This clonotype was recorded many times. Its antigen remains unknown. CDR3 regions of TCR beta were amplified from RNA transcripts. RT-PCR in the first round used HTBI primers; a second-round multiplex PCR followed. TCRdb re-called the multiplex PCR reads through MiXCR, storing one row per CDR3 protein. The sample holds a few hundred thousand distinct CDR3 sequences, roughly 15% seen once. The CDR3 has 16 residues. V trimming: 5 bases; J trimming: 4 bases; junction bases outside the gene matches: 9. The V gene's germline CDR1 is SGHAT and CDR2 FQDESV (reference sequence). Findings and limits, study-wide: Detected in blood as well were most expanded thyroid clonotypes with frequency above 0.001.

The authors defined stable hyperthyroidism as no ophthalmopathy within 18 months of follow-up. PBMCs came from approximately 9.6 ml of fresh peripheral blood. Sequencing was carried out using peripheral blood. The sequence was collected from an adult woman with stable Graves' hyperthyroidism. V is TRBV11-1 and J is TRBJ1-2; 11 bases match TRBD1. Here the CDR3 DNA reads TGTGCCAGCAGCCCCGGACAGGGGGCGCCAGGCTATGGCTACACCTTC. As protein: CASSPGQGAPGYGYTF.